Given below is one T cell receptor (beta chain) in context. There is no known antigen for this receptor. Base quality data are lacking; no much larger clone is found one base away. Preparation of the library involved the immunoSEQ multiplex PCR assay. The immuneACCESS repertoire file appears here via TCRdb, limited to in-frame rearrangements. These files lack a portion of the clones; in checked studies, under half of the deficit traces to unresolved V genes, and the cause of the others is not known. Within this sample are about 140,000 clones, with approximately 91% of them counted one time only. The ten most abundant clones make up approximately 2.9% of the sample. The data derive from a study of control samples from healthy donors and cancer patients (dated by TCRdb to 2019 to 2021). V is pruned by 3 bases and J by 5 bases, leaving 5 bases of the junction without a gene match. From the germline V gene (reference sequence), CDR1 is SGHNT and CDR2 is YYREEE. Its CDR3 holds 14 amino acids, cysteine through phenylalanine. The DNA shown is the 42-base CDR3, in frame from base 1.

Sequenced: blood. This receptor was taken from a man aged 25 to 40 in good health. The chain is assembled from TRBV5-4 and TRBJ2-7; 10 bases in between match TRBD1. The DNA sequence follows: TGTGCCAGCAGCTACCGACAGGGGGCCCACGAGCAGTACTTC. Its translation is CASSYRQGAHEQYF.